The present TCR beta chain was sequenced within a study of blood T cell repertoires in COVID-19. The V and J ends lost 6 bases and 4 bases respectively, with 7 bases between them. CDR3 length equals 13 residues. Germline CDR1 and CDR2: KGHSH and LQKENI. This table comes from immunoSEQ multiplex PCR, and its TCRdb copy is limited to in-frame clones, with some not included. The sample shows hundreds of thousands of clones, roughly 89% of them seen only once. This clonotype was obtained from a woman between 35 and 50 years old who had recovered from COVID-19. Sequenced: PBMCs or T cells enriched from blood (not recorded which). The chain combines TRBV18 with TRBJ2-6; no clear D. The CDR3 nucleotides read TGTGCCAGCTCTCAGGCCGGGGCCAACGTCCTGACTTTC. Translation gives CASSQAGANVLTF.